A selection of T cell receptor beta chains follows, all from one sample in a study of technical replicates of blood from a handful of donors. Profiled with immunoSEQ multiplex PCR; TCRdb holds only in-frame clones, not every one. This sample has fewer than 100,000 clones, with roughly 95% found just once. The sample consisted of T cells isolated from PBMCs. Source of these receptors: a human donor in good health. Both conserved end residues are part of each CDR3. The D gene is left open where the match is weak. Rows may omit the clone size; those that give it use once, few, many or a size class.

clone size	D gene	V gene	J gene	CDR3 DNA	CDR3 protein
.	TRBD1	TRBV2	TRBJ2-1	TGTGCCAGCAGTGGGACAGGGGGCGCCTCCTACAATGAGCAGTTCTTC	CASSGTGGASYNEQFF
.	TRBD1	TRBV28	TRBJ2-7	TGTGCCAGCAAGGAGACAGGGAGTTCCTACGAGCAGTACTTC	CASKETGSSYEQYF
once	.	TRBV28	TRBJ1-1	TGTGCCAGCAGTTTATTTAGGAGGAACACTGAAGCTTTCTTT	CASSLFRRNTEAFF
.	TRBD1	TRBV5-6	TRBJ2-5	TGTGCCAGCAGCACCGAGGACAGGGGTGAGACCCAGTACTTC	CASSTEDRGETQYF
.	TRBD1	TRBV10-3	TRBJ1-1	TGTGCCATCAGATCGGGACAGAACGAGAACACTGAAGCTTTCTTT	CAIRSGQNENTEAFF
.	TRBD2	TRBV5-6	TRBJ2-3	TGTGCCAGCAGCAGGACTAGGTTGAGCACAGATACGCAGTATTTT	CASSRTRLSTDTQYF
.	.	TRBV7-9	TRBJ2-7	TGTGCCAGCACCTCTGACTTAGACGGAACCTACGAGCAGTACTTC	CASTSDLDGTYEQYF
.	.	TRBV18	TRBJ2-7	TGTGCCAGCTCACCGAGTACGGGAACCTACGAGCAGTACTTC	CASSPSTGTYEQYF
.	.	TRBV7-9	TRBJ2-2	TGTGCCAGCAGCTTAGCAAGCCGGGAGTCAAACACCGGGGAGCTGTTTTTT	CASSLASRESNTGELFF
.	TRBD2	TRBV5-1	TRBJ2-1	TGCGCCAGCAGCTTGGAACCTAGCGGGGGGAGCGGTGAGCAGTTCTTC	CASSLEPSGGSGEQFF
.	.	TRBV5-1	TRBJ2-3	TGCGCCAGCAGCCCCGGGGAAAGCACAGATACGCAGTATTTT	CASSPGESTDTQYF
.	.	TRBV27	TRBJ2-5	TGTGCCAGCAGTTCGACCACAGGGGAGGATGCGGAGACCCAGTACTTC	CASSSTTGEDAETQYF
.	.	TRBV5-6	TRBJ2-5	TGTGCCAGCAGCTTGGAGCCGGTCTTAATCCAAGAGACCCAGTACTTC	CASSLEPVLIQETQYF
.	TRBD1	TRBV18	TRBJ1-2	TGTGCCAGCTCATACGGGACAGACTATGGCTACACCTTC	CASSYGTDYGYTF
.	.	TRBV20-1	TRBJ2-1	TGCAGTGCTAGTGGAGACGAGCAGTTCTTC	CSASGDEQFF